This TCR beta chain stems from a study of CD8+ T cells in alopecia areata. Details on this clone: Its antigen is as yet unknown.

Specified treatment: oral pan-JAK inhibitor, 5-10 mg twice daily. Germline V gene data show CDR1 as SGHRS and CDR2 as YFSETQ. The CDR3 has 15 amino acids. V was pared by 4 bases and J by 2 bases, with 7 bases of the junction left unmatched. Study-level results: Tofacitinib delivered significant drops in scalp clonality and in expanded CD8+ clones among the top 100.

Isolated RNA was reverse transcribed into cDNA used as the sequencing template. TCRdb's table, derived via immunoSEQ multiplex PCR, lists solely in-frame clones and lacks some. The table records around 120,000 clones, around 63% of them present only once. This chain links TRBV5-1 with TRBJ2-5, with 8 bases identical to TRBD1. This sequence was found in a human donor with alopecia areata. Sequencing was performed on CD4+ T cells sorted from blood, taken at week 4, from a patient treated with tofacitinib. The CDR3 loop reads CASSLQGAAQETQYF. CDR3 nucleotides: TGCGCCAGCAGCCTCCAGGGGGCAGCACAAGAGACCCAGTACTTC.